The subject of this entry is one T cell receptor (beta chain). Its antigen is not identified. The CDR3 is 12 amino acids. Looked up from germline, CDR1 is MDHEN and CDR2 is SYDVKM. Trimming pared 5 bases from V and 4 bases from J, leaving 8 bases between. The PCR had 60 Vbeta and 13 Jbeta primers. Data came from immunoSEQ multiplex PCR; TCRdb stores just in-frame clones and leaves some out. The sample includes around 250,000 clones, about 80% of them seen just once. The source of the sample is a study of cytomegalovirus exposure and HLA in healthy donors. The study, taken as a whole, reports: Based on reports, TCR beta sequences accurately predicted HLA-A and HLA-B alleles for most subjects. Generally TCR sequences proved uncommon, though certain public TCRs appeared in numerous donors. A few of the chains that were CMV-associated were confirmed in vitro to be specific for CMV antigens.

This sequence was found in an older woman in good health and CMV-seropositive. The chain joins TRBV28 to TRBJ1-1; possible D gene TRBD1, 5 bases. The sample consisted of PBMCs. This CDR3 is CASSPRGTEAFF. The CDR3 DNA is TGTGCCAGCAGTCCTAGGGGCACTGAAGCTTTCTTT.